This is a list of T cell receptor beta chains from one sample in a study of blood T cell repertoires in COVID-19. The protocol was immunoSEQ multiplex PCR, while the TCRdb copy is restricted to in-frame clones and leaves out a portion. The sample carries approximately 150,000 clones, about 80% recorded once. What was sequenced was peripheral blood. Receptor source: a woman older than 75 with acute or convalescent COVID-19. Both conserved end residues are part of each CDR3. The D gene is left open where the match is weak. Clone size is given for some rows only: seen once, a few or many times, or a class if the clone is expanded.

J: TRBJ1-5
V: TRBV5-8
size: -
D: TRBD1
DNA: TGTGCCAGCAGCTTAACGACAGGGGCGTCGTCCTTGCCCCAGCATTTT
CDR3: CASSLTTGASSLPQHF

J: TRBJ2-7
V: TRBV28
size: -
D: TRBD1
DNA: TGTGCCAGCAGCCCAGCGGGACAGGGGAACTACGAGCAGTACTTC
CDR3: CASSPAGQGNYEQYF

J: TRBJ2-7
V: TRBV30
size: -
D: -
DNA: TGTGCCTGGAGGATAGATTTGATCTCCGGGCAGTACTTC
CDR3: CAWRIDLISGQYF

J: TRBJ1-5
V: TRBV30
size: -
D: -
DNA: TGTGCCTGGATGGGCAGGGCAAAAGGGCAGCCCCAGCATTTT
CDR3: CAWMGRAKGQPQHF

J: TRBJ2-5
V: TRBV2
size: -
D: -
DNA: TGTGCCAGCAGTACTGAATCGGTGGGGGGGCGGGAGACCCAGTACTTC
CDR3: CASSTESVGGRETQYF

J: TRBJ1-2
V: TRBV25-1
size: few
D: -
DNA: TGTGCCAGCAGTATGAGTACCTATGGCTACACCTTC
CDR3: CASSMSTYGYTF

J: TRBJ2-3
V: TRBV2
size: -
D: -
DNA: TGTGCCAGCAGTGAACAGCTAGCCCGCACAGATACGCAGTATTTT
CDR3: CASSEQLARTDTQYF

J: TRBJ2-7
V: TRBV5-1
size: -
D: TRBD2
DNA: TGCGCCAGCAGCTTGAGCGGGGAGGTCTTATACGAGCAGTACTTC
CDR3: CASSLSGEVLYEQYF

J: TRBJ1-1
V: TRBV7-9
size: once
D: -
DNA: TGTGCCAGCAGCTTAACAGAGAACACTGAAGCTTTCTTT
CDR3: CASSLTENTEAFF

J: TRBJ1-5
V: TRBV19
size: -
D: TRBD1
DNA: TGTGCCAGTAGTCCGTGGGCAGGGGGCGGGAATCAGCCCCAGCATTTT
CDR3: CASSPWAGGGNQPQHF

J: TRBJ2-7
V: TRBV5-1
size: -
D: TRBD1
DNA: TGCGCCAGCAGCTTGGCCATGCGGACAGGCTCCTACGAGCAGTACTTC
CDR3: CASSLAMRTGSYEQYF

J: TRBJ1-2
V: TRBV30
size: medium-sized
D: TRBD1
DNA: TGTGCCTGGAGCCAGGGGGCAACCGCCTATGGCTACACCTTC
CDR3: CAWSQGATAYGYTF

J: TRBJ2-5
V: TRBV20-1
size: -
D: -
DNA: TGCAGTGCTAGTACCAGCCAAGAGACCCAGTACTTC
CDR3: CSASTSQETQYF

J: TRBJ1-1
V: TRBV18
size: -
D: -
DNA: TGTGCCAGCTCACAAGACATGAACACTGAAGCTTTCTTT
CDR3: CASSQDMNTEAFF

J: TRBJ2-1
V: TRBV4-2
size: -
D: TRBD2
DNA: TGTGCCAGCAGCCAAGAACGGGGGGGATACAATGAGCAGTTCTTC
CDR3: CASSQERGGYNEQFF

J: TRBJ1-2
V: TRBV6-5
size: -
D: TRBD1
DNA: TGTGCCAGCAGTACAAACAGGGGCACTAACTATGGCTACACCTTC
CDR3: CASSTNRGTNYGYTF

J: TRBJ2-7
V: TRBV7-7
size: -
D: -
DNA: TGTGCTAGCAGCTTAGGCAGGACCTACGAGCAGTACTTC
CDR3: CASSLGRTYEQYF

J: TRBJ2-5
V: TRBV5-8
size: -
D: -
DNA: TGTGCCAGCAGCTTGTATAGCGGCGGAGAGACCCAGTACTTC
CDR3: CASSLYSGGETQYF

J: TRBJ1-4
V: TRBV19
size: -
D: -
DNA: TGTGCCAGTAGTCGTCGCGCAGGGCGGGAAAAACTGTTTTTT
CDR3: CASSRRAGREKLFF

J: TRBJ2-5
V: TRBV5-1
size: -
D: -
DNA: TGCGCCAGCAGCTTAGGGGAGGGGGTCGCCGAGACCCAGTACTTC
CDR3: CASSLGEGVAETQYF

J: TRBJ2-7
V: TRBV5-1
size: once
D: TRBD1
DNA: TGCGCCAGCTTTCCTTCGACCGGGACAGCGGCCCTCGAGCAGTACTTC
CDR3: CASFPSTGTAALEQYF

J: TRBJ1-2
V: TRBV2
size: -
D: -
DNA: TGTGCCAGCAGTGAACCGAAACTGACAGGCCAGGTGGGCTACACCTTC
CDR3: CASSEPKLTGQVGYTF

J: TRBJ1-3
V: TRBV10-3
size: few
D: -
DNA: TGTGCCATTTCCAGGGGCCCTGGAAACACCATATATTTT
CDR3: CAISRGPGNTIYF

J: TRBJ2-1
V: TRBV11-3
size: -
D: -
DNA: TGTGCCAGCAGCTTAGATCCCCCCCAGGTTCCTCTCAATGAGCAGTTCTTC
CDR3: CASSLDPPQVPLNEQFF

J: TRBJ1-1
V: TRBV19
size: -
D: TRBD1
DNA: TGTGCCAGTAGTTACCGGGACAGGGGGCGCGGGGCTTTCTTT
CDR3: CASSYRDRGRGAFF

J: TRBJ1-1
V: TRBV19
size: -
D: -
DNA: TGTGCCAGTAGTATCCAGGGGCACACTGAAGCTTTCTTT
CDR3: CASSIQGHTEAFF

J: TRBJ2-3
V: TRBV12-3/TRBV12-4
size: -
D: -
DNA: TGTGCCAGCAGTTACACAGATATGCAGTATTTT
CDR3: CASSYTDMQYF

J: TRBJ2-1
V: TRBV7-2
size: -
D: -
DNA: TGTGCCAGCAGCTTAGTCGGGACTGGTTCGGATGAGCAGTTCTTC
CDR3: CASSLVGTGSDEQFF

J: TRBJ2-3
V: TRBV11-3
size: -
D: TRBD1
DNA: TGTGCCAGCAGCTGGGGGACAGGGGGCGCAGATACGCAGTATTTT
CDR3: CASSWGTGGADTQYF

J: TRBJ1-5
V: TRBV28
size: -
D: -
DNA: TGTGCCAGCAGAAGGAGGGCAGGTCTCAATCAGCCCCAGCATTTT
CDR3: CASRRRAGLNQPQHF

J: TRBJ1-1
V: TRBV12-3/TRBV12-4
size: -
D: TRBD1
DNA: TGTGCCAGCAGCCAGGGGGGTATTACTGAAGCTTTCTTT
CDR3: CASSQGGITEAFF

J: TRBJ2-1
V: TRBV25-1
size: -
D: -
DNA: TGTGCCAGCTCCAGGGGCAATGAGCAGTTCTTC
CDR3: CASSRGNEQFF

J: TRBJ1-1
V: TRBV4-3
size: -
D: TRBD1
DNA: TGCGCCAGCAGCCAACTCCGGGACAGTGGCACTGAAGCTTTCTTT
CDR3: CASSQLRDSGTEAFF

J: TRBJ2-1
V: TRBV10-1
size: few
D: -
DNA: TGCGCCAGCAGTGATTCTTTTAGCGGCTACAATGAGCAGTTCTTC
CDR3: CASSDSFSGYNEQFF

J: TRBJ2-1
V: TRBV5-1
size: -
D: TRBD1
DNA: TGCGCCAGCAGCTTAGGGGGACAGGGGGTCGCGGGTAATGAGCAGTTCTTC
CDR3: CASSLGGQGVAGNEQFF

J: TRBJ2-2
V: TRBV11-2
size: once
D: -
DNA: TGTGCCAGCAGCTTAGATATGGGCAGCATGAACACCGGGGAGCTGTTTTTT
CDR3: CASSLDMGSMNTGELFF

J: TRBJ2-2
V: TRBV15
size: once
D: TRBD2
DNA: TGTGCCACCAGCAGAGATGGTTGGGCTAGCGGGAGGATCGGGGAGCTGTTTTTT
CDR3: CATSRDGWASGRIGELFF

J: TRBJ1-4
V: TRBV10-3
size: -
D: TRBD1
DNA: TGTGCCACCAGCCGGACAGGGGTCAATGAAAAACTGTTTTTT
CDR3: CATSRTGVNEKLFF

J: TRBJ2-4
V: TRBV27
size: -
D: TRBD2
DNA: TGTGCCAGCAGTCTACAGGGACTAGCGGGACGCCTAGCCAAAAACATTCAGTACTTC
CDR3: CASSLQGLAGRLAKNIQYF

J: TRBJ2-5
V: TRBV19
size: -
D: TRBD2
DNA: TGTGCCAGTAGTATCCCCCCCACCCCACTAGCGGCAGGATCGGGGGAGACCCAGTACTTC
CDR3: CASSIPPTPLAAGSGETQYF

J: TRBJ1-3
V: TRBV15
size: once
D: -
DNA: TGTGCCACCAGCAGAGATAGAGACACCATATATTTT
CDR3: CATSRDRDTIYF

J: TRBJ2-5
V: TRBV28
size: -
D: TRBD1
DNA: TGTGCCAGCAGTTTAAGTACAGGGGCAGAGACCCAGTACTTC
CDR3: CASSLSTGAETQYF

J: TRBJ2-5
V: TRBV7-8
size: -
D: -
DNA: TGTGCCAGCACCCTTCATGCGCAAGAGACCCAGTACTTC
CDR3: CASTLHAQETQYF

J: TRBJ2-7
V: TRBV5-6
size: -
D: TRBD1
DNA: TGTGCCAGCAGCGTGCGGGACAGGGGAAGTCACGAGCAGTACTTC
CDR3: CASSVRDRGSHEQYF

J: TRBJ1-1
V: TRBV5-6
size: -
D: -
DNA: TGTGCCAGCAGCCCACCCCGGGGGGGTGGCTCCACTGAAGCTTTCTTT
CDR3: CASSPPRGGGSTEAFF

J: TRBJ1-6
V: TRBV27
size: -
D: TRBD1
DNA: TGTGCCAGCAGCCTCCCGGGACAGGGAGTTTCACCCCTCCACTTT
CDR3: CASSLPGQGVSPLHF

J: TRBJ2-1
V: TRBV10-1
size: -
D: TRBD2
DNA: TGCGCCACTAATCCCGGACTAGCGGGAGAGATCTCCTACAATGAGCAGTTCTTC
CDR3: CATNPGLAGEISYNEQFF

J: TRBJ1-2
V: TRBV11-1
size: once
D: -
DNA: TGTGCCAGCAGCCCGGGAGGGCTTTTTCCTGGCTACACCTTC
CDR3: CASSPGGLFPGYTF